The 8 T cell receptor beta chains listed next were all sequenced from one sample in a study of Ad26.COV2.S vaccination and SARS-CoV-2 variants. Sequencing was performed with immunoSEQ multiplex PCR; in TCRdb, only in-frame clones are kept and a portion is missing. The table records over 100,000 clones, around 80% of them present only once. The sequences come from peripheral blood, collected after recovery from COVID-19. These receptors were obtained from a human donor who had recovered from COVID-19.

This clone was recorded once. V usage is TRBV3-1 (or the pseudogene TRBV3-2) and J usage is TRBJ2-5, with D possibly called TRBD1 or TRBD2 (6 bases each). CDR1 is LGHDT, CDR2 YNNKEL, per germline (reference sequence). The CDR3 totals 17 residues. Trimming left V 1 base short and J 4 bases short, with 19 bases between. The CDR3 sequence is CASSQGNVRGVGETQYF. In DNA form, the CDR3 reads TGTGCCAGCAGCCAAGGAAATGTTAGGGGGGTCGGAGAGACCCAGTACTTC.

This clone was seen only once. The chain links TRBV5-4 to TRBJ2-7; unclear D gene. This CDR3 has 13 amino acids. Trimming stripped 4 bases from V and 0 bases from J, with 8 bases between. The germline V gene encodes CDR1 SGHNT and CDR2 YYREEE (reference sequence). CDR3 sequence reads: CASSMPGSYEQYF. In DNA form, the CDR3 reads TGTGCCAGCAGCATGCCGGGCTCCTACGAGCAGTACTTC.

J is TRBJ2-2 and V is TRBV3-1 (or the pseudogene TRBV3-2); 8 nucleotides line up with TRBD1. Germline V gene data show CDR1 as LGHDT and CDR2 as YNNKEL (reference sequence). The CDR3 sequence is 18 residues long. V lost 4 bases to trimming and J lost 2 bases; unmatched junction nucleotides: 12. The DNA of the CDR3 is TGTGCCAGCAGCCTGGCAGGGGGCCGAGGGGCAAACACCGGGGAGCTGTTTTTT. Protein: CASSLAGGRGANTGELFF.

The chain couples TRBV5-5 to TRBJ1-5; tentatively, D is TRBD1 (6 bases). Deletions cut 1 base from V and 5 bases from J, with 13 bases between. The CDR3 sequence is 15 residues long. CDR1 and CDR2 (germline): SGHKS, YYEKEE (reference sequence). CDR3 protein: CASSLWLGGDQPQHF. CDR3 nucleotide sequence: TGTGCCAGCAGCTTGTGGTTAGGGGGAGATCAGCCCCAGCATTTT.

The V call is TRBV4-3, the J call TRBJ1-1, with 11 bases matching TRBD1. The CDR3 extends over 18 amino acids. J gave up 4 bases and V 0 bases, and 10 bases lay outside the gene matches. The V gene's germline CDR1 is LGHNA and CDR2 YSLEER. CDR3 nucleotide sequence: TGCGCCAGCAGCCAAGATCAATCATCGGGGACAGGGGGCACTGAAGCTTTCTTT. It translates to CASSQDQSSGTGGTEAFF.

This clone appeared a single time. The chain joins TRBV4-2 to TRBJ2-6, with D unresolved. V gave up 1 base and J gave up 0 bases, with 4 bases separating them. The CDR3 runs 15 residues. Germline CDR1 reads LGHNA; CDR2 reads YNFKEQ. Written as DNA, the CDR3 is TGTGCCAGCAGCCAAGTTATCTCTGGGGCCAACGTCCTGACTTTC. It translates to CASSQVISGANVLTF.

The V and J genes are TRBV19 and TRBJ1-5; TRBD1 aligns across 8 bases. CDR3 length: 16 amino acids. Germline trimming cut 5 bases from V and 5 bases from J; bases unmatched to any gene: 11. Looked up from germline, CDR1 is LNHDA and CDR2 is SQIVND (reference sequence). The CDR3 loop is CASSPRTGFSDQPQHF. CDR3 coding DNA: TGTGCCAGTAGTCCCCGGACAGGGTTTTCCGATCAGCCCCAGCATTTT.

The chain uses TRBV3-1 (or the pseudogene TRBV3-2) and TRBJ2-3, with D perhaps being TRBD1 or TRBD2 (5 bases each). V was shortened by 3 bases and J by 1 base, with 14 bases between the two germline ends. The CDR3 is 16 amino acids. Germline V gives CDR1 LGHDT, CDR2 YNNKEL (reference sequence). The CDR3, as DNA: TGTGCCAGCAGCCATTCAGGGAGTTTAGGCACAGATACGCAGTATTTT. Translating it yields CASSHSGSLGTDTQYF.